A selection of T cell receptor beta chains follows, all from one sample in a study of technical replicates of blood from several donors. Here immunoSEQ multiplex PCR was the method, and the copy in TCRdb shows in-frame clones only, minus some. The data contain around 53,000 clones, 80% to 95% of them singletons. Sequenced sample: PBMCs. The receptor source for this set is a human donor in good health. Some clones in this sample may be carry-over from other donors' samples. Each CDR3 is given with its conserved first and last residue. The order of the fields is J gene, clone size, D gene, V gene, CDR3 protein, CDR3 DNA. A D gene is named only where the DNA matches it firmly. Clone size, where shown, is once, few, many, or a class for clones that have expanded.

TRBJ2-7,.,TRBD1,TRBV10-3,CAISPGTGEGQGQKQYF,TGTGCCATCAGCCCCGGTACGGGCGAGGGACAGGGGCAAAAGCAGTACTTC
TRBJ2-5,.,TRBD2,TRBV2,CASSVGGGRGETQYF,TGTGCCAGCAGTGTCGGCGGCGGGAGAGGGGAGACCCAGTACTTC
TRBJ2-7,.,TRBD2,TRBV4-3,CASSQGSSGSAQYF,TGCGCCAGCAGCCAAGGATCTAGCGGGAGCGCGCAGTACTTC
TRBJ2-1,.,TRBD1,TRBV2,CASSRDGQAYNEQFF,TGTGCCAGCAGTCGAGATGGACAGGCCTACAATGAGCAGTTCTTC
TRBJ1-2,.,.,TRBV27,CASSLAPNTNTYGYTF,TGTGCCAGCAGTTTAGCCCCCAACACGAATACCTATGGCTACACCTTC
TRBJ2-5,.,.,TRBV7-2,CASSNSETQYF,TGTGCCAGCAGCAACTCGGAGACCCAGTACTTC
TRBJ1-2,.,.,TRBV18,CASTSNLNYGYTF,TGTGCCAGCACAAGTAACCTGAACTATGGCTACACCTTC
TRBJ1-3,.,.,TRBV29-1,CSVLLGDTGNTIYF,TGCAGCGTCTTATTGGGGGACACTGGAAACACCATATATTTT
TRBJ1-1,.,.,TRBV27,CASSLRPEGRNTEAFF,TGTGCCAGCAGTTTACGACCGGAGGGCAGGAACACTGAAGCTTTCTTT
TRBJ2-7,.,TRBD1,TRBV10-3,CAISGTGDEQYF,TGTGCCATCAGTGGCACAGGGGACGAGCAGTACTTC
TRBJ2-1,.,.,TRBV2,CASSARLIYNEQFF,TGTGCCAGCAGTGCTAGACTAATCTACAATGAGCAGTTCTTC
TRBJ2-2,.,TRBD1,TRBV7-2,CASSFGNRGGELFF,TGTGCCAGCAGCTTTGGAAACAGGGGTGGGGAGCTGTTTTTT
TRBJ1-2,few,.,TRBV7-2,CASSTGVYGYTF,TGTGCCAGCAGTACAGGTGTTTATGGCTACACCTTC
TRBJ1-1,.,.,TRBV5-1,CASSLATGRNTEAFF,TGCGCCAGCAGCTTGGCTACAGGGAGGAACACTGAAGCTTTCTTT
TRBJ2-3,.,TRBD1,TRBV5-4,CASSGGQGWGTDTQYF,TGTGCCAGCAGCGGGGGACAGGGCTGGGGCACAGATACGCAGTATTTT
TRBJ1-6,.,.,TRBV4-2,CASSQEVSDSPLHF,TGTGCCAGCAGCCAAGAGGTCAGCGATTCACCCCTCCACTTT
TRBJ1-1,.,TRBD1,TRBV6-5,CASSYSGTGNPEAFF,TGTGCCAGCAGTTACTCGGGGACAGGGAACCCTGAAGCTTTCTTT
TRBJ1-5,.,TRBD1,TRBV6-1,CASSVQGDQPQHF,TGTGCCAGCAGTGTCCAGGGGGATCAGCCCCAGCATTTT
TRBJ1-1,.,TRBD1,TRBV7-2,CASSAGTGGFGKEAFF,TGTGCCAGCAGCGCCGGGACAGGGGGTTTCGGAAAGGAAGCTTTCTTT
TRBJ1-6,.,.,TRBV5-6,CASNRRGSPLHF,TGTGCCAGCAACCGGAGGGGATCACCCCTCCACTTT
TRBJ2-7,.,TRBD2,TRBV5-1,CASSLARLAGESSYEQYF,TGCGCCAGCAGCTTGGCTCGGCTAGCGGGAGAGAGTTCCTACGAGCAGTACTTC
TRBJ2-7,.,TRBD2,TRBV7-8,CASSHGLAGAYEQYF,TGTGCCAGCAGCCACGGACTAGCGGGGGCCTACGAGCAGTACTTC
TRBJ1-5,.,.,TRBV6-6,CASSYSETRGQPQHF,TGTGCCAGCAGTTACTCCGAGACACGGGGACAACCCCAGCATTTT
TRBJ2-6,.,TRBD1,TRBV27,CASSRQGASGANVLTF,TGTGCCAGCAGTAGACAGGGGGCCTCTGGGGCCAACGTCCTGACTTTC
TRBJ2-1,once,TRBD2,TRBV15,CATSRDRLAGREQFF,TGTGCCACCAGCAGAGATCGACTAGCGGGGAGAGAGCAGTTCTTC
TRBJ2-3,.,.,TRBV4-3,CASSPRLDPDTQYF,TGCGCCAGCAGCCCCAGACTAGATCCAGATACGCAGTATTTT
TRBJ2-5,.,TRBD1,TRBV7-2,CASSLGRGRSRETQYF,TGTGCCAGCAGCTTAGGCAGGGGGCGCAGTCGCGAGACCCAGTACTTC
TRBJ1-2,.,.,TRBV6-4,CASSDPRQGRYGYTF,TGTGCCAGCAGTGACCCAAGACAAGGGAGGTATGGCTACACCTTC
TRBJ1-2,.,.,TRBV5-4,CASSPAGTEIGYTF,TGTGCCAGCAGCCCGGCAGGCACGGAAATAGGCTACACCTTC
TRBJ2-7,.,.,TRBV27,CASSLSEEYEQYF,TGTGCCAGCAGTTTATCGGAGGAATACGAGCAGTACTTC
TRBJ2-5,.,.,TRBV7-2,CASSLDSRKETQYF,TGTGCCAGCAGCTTAGATTCCAGAAAGGAGACCCAGTACTTC
TRBJ2-5,.,TRBD2,TRBV11-2,CASSLERGGFETQYF,TGTGCCAGCAGCTTAGAGCGGGGGGGGTTTGAGACCCAGTACTTC
TRBJ1-2,once,.,TRBV2,CASSGEVGRAGYTF,TGTGCCAGCAGTGGGGAAGTCGGCAGGGCTGGCTACACCTTC
TRBJ1-6,.,.,TRBV5-1,CASSLTGSSYNSPLHF,TGCGCCAGCAGCTTGACAGGGAGCTCCTATAATTCACCCCTCCACTTT
TRBJ2-7,.,.,TRBV14,CASSQSVYEQYF,TGTGCCAGCAGCCAATCCGTGTACGAGCAGTACTTC
TRBJ1-6,.,.,TRBV7-3,CASSQGLRGTADSPLHF,TGTGCCAGCAGCCAAGGATTACGGGGTACCGCGGATTCACCCCTCCACTTT
TRBJ2-3,.,.,TRBV4-1,CASSQDRGAGDTQYF,TGCGCCAGCAGCCAAGATCGTGGAGCAGGGGATACGCAGTATTTT
TRBJ2-7,.,TRBD2,TRBV5-1,CASSPLAGGYEQYF,TGCGCCAGCAGCCCCCTTGCGGGGGGATACGAGCAGTACTTC
TRBJ1-1,.,TRBD1,TRBV6-4,CASRQTGGTEAFF,TGTGCCAGCAGGCAGACAGGGGGCACTGAAGCTTTCTTT
TRBJ2-3,.,.,TRBV10-3,CAINAEGYGDTQYF,TGTGCCATCAACGCGGAGGGGTACGGAGATACGCAGTATTTT
TRBJ2-7,.,TRBD1,TRBV6-1,CASSDRGQVPYEQYF,TGTGCCAGCAGTGATAGGGGACAGGTCCCCTACGAGCAGTACTTC
TRBJ2-7,once,TRBD1,TRBV9,CASSVGTGGFNFYEQYF,TGTGCCAGCAGCGTAGGGACAGGGGGATTTAATTTCTACGAGCAGTACTTC
TRBJ2-2,once,.,TRBV7-6,CASSWAGPSGELFF,TGTGCCAGCAGCTGGGCTGGGCCGTCCGGGGAGCTGTTTTTT
TRBJ2-3,many,TRBD2,TRBV6-1,CASSEALAGGPDTQYF,TGTGCCAGCAGTGAAGCGCTAGCGGGAGGGCCAGATACGCAGTATTTT
TRBJ1-1,.,TRBD1,TRBV7-9,CASRFDRGRGQNTEAFF,TGTGCCAGCAGATTTGACAGGGGGAGAGGTCAGAACACTGAAGCTTTCTTT
TRBJ2-3,.,.,TRBV6-5,CASSYEPYVGGPQYF,TGTGCCAGCAGTTACGAGCCGTACGTGGGAGGACCCCAGTATTTT
TRBJ1-6,once,TRBD1,TRBV5-8,CASGTANYNSPLHF,TGTGCCAGTGGGACAGCCAACTATAATTCACCCCTCCACTTT
TRBJ1-4,.,.,TRBV7-7,CASSHRGGGGWGFEKLFF,TGTGCCAGCAGCCATCGGGGGGGAGGAGGGTGGGGGTTCGAAAAACTGTTTTTT
TRBJ1-1,.,.,TRBV6-5,CASTLQGTNTEAFF,TGTGCCAGCACGCTACAGGGAACGAACACTGAAGCTTTCTTT
TRBJ2-1,.,.,TRBV10-3,CAISDKEGDEQFF,TGTGCCATCAGTGACAAGGAAGGGGATGAGCAGTTCTTC
TRBJ2-1,.,TRBD1,TRBV6-4,CASRGQANEQFF,TGTGCCAGCAGGGGACAGGCAAATGAGCAGTTCTTC
TRBJ1-2,once,.,TRBV10-1,CASSGPLRGYTF,TGCGCCAGCAGTGGGCCTCTCCGCGGCTACACCTTC
TRBJ2-7,.,TRBD2,TRBV7-2,CASSLGTSGNYEQYF,TGTGCCAGCAGCTTAGGGACTAGCGGGAACTACGAGCAGTACTTC
TRBJ1-2,.,.,TRBV20-1,CSPHGGYGYTF,TGCAGTCCCCATGGGGGGTATGGCTACACCTTC
TRBJ1-1,.,.,TRBV9,CASSEDTNTEAFF,TGTGCCAGCAGCGAGGACACGAACACTGAAGCTTTCTTT
TRBJ1-2,.,.,TRBV7-2,CASSLGDVGAYGYTF,TGTGCCAGCAGCTTAGGAGATGTGGGGGCCTATGGCTACACCTTC
TRBJ2-1,.,.,TRBV11-2,CASSLEGPSEQFF,TGTGCCAGCAGCTTAGAGGGGCCGTCTGAGCAGTTCTTC
TRBJ1-5,.,TRBD1,TRBV2,CASSDEGARISNQPQHF,TGTGCCAGCAGTGATGAGGGGGCCAGAATTAGCAATCAGCCCCAGCATTTT
TRBJ1-4,.,TRBD1,TRBV5-1,CASSLTGAGNEKLFF,TGCGCCAGCAGCTTAACAGGGGCCGGGAATGAAAAACTGTTTTTT